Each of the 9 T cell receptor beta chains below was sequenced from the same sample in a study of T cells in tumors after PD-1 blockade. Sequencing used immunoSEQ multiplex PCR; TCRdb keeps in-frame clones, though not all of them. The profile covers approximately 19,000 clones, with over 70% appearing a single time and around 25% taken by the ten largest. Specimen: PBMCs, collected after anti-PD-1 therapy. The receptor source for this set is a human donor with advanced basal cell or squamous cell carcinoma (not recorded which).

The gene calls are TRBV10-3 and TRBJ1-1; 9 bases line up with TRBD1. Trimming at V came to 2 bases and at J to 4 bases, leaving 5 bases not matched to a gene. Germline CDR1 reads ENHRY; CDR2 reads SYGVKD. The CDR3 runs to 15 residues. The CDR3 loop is CAISETGGRGTEAFF. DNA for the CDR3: TGTGCCATCAGTGAGACAGGGGGCCGGGGCACTGAAGCTTTCTTT.

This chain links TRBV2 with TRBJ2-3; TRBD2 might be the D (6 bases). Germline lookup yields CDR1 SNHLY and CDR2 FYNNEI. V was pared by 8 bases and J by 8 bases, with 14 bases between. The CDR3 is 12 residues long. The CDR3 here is CASYGGALTQYF. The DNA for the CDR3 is TGTGCCAGCTACGGCGGGGCGCTTACGCAGTATTTT.

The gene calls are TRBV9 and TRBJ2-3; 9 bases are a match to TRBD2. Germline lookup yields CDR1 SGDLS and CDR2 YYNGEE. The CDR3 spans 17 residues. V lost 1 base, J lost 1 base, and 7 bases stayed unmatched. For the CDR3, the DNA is TGTGCCAGCAGCGTAATGCGAGCGGGAGGTCGCACAGATACGCAGTATTTT. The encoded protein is CASSVMRAGGRTDTQYF.

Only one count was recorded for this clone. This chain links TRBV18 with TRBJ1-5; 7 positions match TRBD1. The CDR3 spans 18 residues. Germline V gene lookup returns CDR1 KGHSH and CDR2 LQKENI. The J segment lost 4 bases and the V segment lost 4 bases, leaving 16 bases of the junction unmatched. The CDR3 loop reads CASSLPPGQPLANQPQHF. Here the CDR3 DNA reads TGTGCCAGCTCACTGCCGCCGGGACAGCCCCTAGCAAATCAGCCCCAGCATTTT.

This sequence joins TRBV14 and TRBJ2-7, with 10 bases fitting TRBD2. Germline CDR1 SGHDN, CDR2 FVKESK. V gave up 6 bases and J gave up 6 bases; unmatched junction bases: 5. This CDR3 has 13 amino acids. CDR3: CASRLAGAGEQYF. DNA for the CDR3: TGTGCCAGCAGGCTAGCGGGGGCGGGCGAGCAGTACTTC. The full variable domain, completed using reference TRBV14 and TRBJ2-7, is EAGVTQFPSHSVIEKGQTVTLRCDPISGHDNLYWYRRVMGKEIKFLLHFVKESKQDESGMPNNRFLAERTGGTYSTLKVQPAELEDSGVYFCASRLAGAGEQYFGPGTRLTVT.

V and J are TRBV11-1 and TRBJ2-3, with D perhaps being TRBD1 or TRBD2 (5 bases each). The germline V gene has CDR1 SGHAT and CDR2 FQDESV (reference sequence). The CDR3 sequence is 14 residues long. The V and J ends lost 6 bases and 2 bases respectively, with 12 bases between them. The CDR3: CASSIGTFTDTQYF. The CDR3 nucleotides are TGTGCCAGCAGTATAGGGACCTTCACAGATACGCAGTATTTT.

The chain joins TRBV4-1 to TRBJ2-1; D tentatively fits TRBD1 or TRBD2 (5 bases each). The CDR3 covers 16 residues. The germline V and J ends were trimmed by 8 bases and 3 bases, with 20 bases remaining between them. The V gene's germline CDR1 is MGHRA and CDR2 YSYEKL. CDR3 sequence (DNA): TGCGCCAGCGGACCTCGTATATGGGACGGCTACAATGAGCAGTTCTTC. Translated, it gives CASGPRIWDGYNEQFF.

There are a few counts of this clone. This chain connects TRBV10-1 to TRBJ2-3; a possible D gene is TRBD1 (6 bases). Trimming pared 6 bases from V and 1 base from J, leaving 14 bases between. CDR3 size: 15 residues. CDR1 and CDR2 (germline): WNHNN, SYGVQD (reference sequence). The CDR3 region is CASSTGSTGTDTQYF. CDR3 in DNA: TGCGCCAGCAGCACAGGGAGTACTGGCACAGATACGCAGTATTTT.

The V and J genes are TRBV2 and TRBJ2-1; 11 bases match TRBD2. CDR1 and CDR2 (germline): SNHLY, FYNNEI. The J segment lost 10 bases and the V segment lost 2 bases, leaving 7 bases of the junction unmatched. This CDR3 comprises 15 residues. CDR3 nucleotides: TGTGCCAGCAGTGAAACTAGCGGGGGTGCAGGGGAGCAGTTCTTC. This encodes CASSETSGGAGEQFF.